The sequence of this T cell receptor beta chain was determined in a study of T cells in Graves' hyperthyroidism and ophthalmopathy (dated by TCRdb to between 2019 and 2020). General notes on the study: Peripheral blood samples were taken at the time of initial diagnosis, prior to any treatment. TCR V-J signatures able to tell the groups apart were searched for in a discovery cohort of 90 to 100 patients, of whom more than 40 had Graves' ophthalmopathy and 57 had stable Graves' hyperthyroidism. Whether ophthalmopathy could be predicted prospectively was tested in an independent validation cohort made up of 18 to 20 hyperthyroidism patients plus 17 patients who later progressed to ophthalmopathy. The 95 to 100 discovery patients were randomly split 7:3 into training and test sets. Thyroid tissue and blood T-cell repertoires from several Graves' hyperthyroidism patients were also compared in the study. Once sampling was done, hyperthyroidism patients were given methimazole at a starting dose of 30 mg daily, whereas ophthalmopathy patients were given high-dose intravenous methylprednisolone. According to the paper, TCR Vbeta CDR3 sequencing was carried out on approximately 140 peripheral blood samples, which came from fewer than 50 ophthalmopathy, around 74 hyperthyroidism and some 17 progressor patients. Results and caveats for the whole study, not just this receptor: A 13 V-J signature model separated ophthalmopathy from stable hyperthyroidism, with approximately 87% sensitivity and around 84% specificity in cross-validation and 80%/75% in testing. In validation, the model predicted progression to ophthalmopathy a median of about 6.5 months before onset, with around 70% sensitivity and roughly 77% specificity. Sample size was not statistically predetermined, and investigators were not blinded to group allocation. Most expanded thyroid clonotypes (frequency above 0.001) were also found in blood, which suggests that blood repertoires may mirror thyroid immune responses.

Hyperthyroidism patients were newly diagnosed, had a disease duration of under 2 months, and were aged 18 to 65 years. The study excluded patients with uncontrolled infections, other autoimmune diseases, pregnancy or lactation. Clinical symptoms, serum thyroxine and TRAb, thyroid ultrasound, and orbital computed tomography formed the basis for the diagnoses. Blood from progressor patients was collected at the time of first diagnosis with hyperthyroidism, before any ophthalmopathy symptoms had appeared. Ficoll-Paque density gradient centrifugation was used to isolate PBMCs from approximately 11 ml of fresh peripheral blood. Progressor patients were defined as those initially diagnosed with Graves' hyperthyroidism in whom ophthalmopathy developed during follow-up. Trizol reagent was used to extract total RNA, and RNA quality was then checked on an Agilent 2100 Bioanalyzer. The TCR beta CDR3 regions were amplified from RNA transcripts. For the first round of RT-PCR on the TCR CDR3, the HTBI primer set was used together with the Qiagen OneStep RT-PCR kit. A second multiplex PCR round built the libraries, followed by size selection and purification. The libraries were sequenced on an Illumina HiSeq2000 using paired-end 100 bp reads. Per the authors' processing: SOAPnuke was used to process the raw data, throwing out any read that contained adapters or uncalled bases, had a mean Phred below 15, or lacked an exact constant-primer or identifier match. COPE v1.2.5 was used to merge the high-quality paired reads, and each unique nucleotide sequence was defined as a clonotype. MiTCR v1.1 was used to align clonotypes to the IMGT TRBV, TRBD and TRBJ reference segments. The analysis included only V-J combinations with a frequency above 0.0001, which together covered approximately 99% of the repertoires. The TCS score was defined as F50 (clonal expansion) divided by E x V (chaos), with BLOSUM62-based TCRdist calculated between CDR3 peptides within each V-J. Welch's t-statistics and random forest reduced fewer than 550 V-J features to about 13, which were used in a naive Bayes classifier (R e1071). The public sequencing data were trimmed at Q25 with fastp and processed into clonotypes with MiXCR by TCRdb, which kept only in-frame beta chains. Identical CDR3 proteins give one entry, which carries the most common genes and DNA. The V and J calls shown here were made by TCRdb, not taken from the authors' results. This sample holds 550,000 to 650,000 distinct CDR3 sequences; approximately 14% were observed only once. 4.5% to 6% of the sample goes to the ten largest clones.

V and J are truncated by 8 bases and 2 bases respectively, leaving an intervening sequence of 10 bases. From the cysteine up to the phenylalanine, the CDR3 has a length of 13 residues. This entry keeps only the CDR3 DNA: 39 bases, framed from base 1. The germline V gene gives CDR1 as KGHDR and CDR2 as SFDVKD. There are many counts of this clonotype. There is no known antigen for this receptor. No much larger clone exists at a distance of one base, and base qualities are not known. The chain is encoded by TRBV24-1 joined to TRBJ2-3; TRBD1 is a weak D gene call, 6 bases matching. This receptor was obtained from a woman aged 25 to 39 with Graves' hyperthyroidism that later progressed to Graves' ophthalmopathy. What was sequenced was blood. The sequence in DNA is TGTGCCACCACTCGGGACAACACAGATACGCAGTATTTT. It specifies CATTRDNTDTQYF.